Below, one T cell receptor beta chain is given with its context. Enrolled during active infection, Seattle patients were then followed longitudinally. This sample is drawn from a study of blood T cell repertoires in COVID-19. Sequencing used immunoSEQ multiplex PCR; TCRdb keeps in-frame clones, though not all of them. This table holds just under 350,000 clones, about 88% found once. The CDR3 sequence is 13 residues long. Trimming left V 8 bases short and J 2 bases short, with 11 bases between. Germline-derived CDR1 and CDR2 are SEHNR and FQNEAQ (reference sequence). This TCR came from a woman in her 70s with COVID-19, enrolled during active disease. The source material was peripheral blood. The chain uses TRBV7-9 and TRBJ2-3, with D uncertain. Here the CDR3 reads CASEVYSTDTQYF. In nucleotides, the CDR3 is TGTGCCAGCGAGGTTTACTCCACAGATACGCAGTATTTT.